Below are 20 T cell receptor beta chains sequenced from a single sample in a study of cytomegalovirus exposure and HLA in healthy donors. The PCR made use of 60 Vbeta and 13 Jbeta primers. TCRdb's copy holds only in-frame clones and misses some; the assay was immunoSEQ multiplex PCR. The table shows roughly 120,000 clones, with around 77% occurring only once. Specimen: PBMCs. The receptor source for this set is a woman in her thirties in good health and CMV-seropositive.

The V and J genes are TRBV25-1 and TRBJ1-3; the match to TRBD1 covers 7 bases. V was pared by 4 bases and J by 2 bases, with 5 bases of the junction left unmatched. The V gene's germline CDR1 is MGHDK and CDR2 SYGVNS. The CDR3 is 15 amino acids. CDR3 nucleotide sequence: TGTGCCAGCAGTGGACCCGGGACAGCTGGAAACACCATATATTTT. Amino acids: CASSGPGTAGNTIYF.

This chain uses TRBV9 with TRBJ1-6; TRBD1 matches 8 bases. The CDR3 contains 15 residues. The J segment lost 7 bases and the V segment lost 1 base, leaving 4 bases of the junction unmatched. Germline CDR1 SGDLS, CDR2 YYNGEE. The CDR3 coding sequence is TGTGCCAGCAGCGTATCCCAGGGGGCAAATTCACCCCTCCACTTT. This gives the protein CASSVSQGANSPLHF.

V gene TRBV5-4 combines with J gene TRBJ1-2, with D perhaps matching TRBD1 (5 bases). Trimming removed 0 bases from V and 5 bases from J, with 11 bases in between. This CDR3 contains 14 residues. Germline CDR1 SGHNT, CDR2 YYREEE (reference sequence). The CDR3 spells CASSLEAGNYGYTF. As DNA, the CDR3 is TGTGCCAGCAGCTTGGAGGCAGGGAATTATGGCTACACCTTC.

J is TRBJ2-5 and V is TRBV5-1; 8 nucleotides align to TRBD1. Matching the DNA end better, TRBJ2-7 makes the J call doubtful. The CDR3 spans 15 residues. Germline-derived CDR1 and CDR2 are SGHRS and YFSETQ. The DNA of the CDR3 is TGCGCCAGCAGCTCGCAAGGGACAGGAGTATACGAGCAGTACTTC. It is translated as CASSSQGTGVYEQYF.

The rearrangement uses TRBV27 and TRBJ1-2, with D uncertain. The germline V gene has CDR1 MNHEY and CDR2 SMNVEV (reference sequence). V lost 6 bases, J lost 3 bases, and 14 bases lay in between. The CDR3 has 14 amino acids. CDR3 coding DNA: TGTGCCAGCAGCCCCGAGGGCAGATACTATGGCTACACCTTC. Its protein is CASSPEGRYYGYTF.

V is TRBV12-2 and J is TRBJ1-5; TRBD1, as called in the table, went unchecked against the DNA. TRBV12-2 is termed a pseudogene. The CDR3 spans 15 residues. CDR3 DNA sequence: TGTGCAAGTCGCTTCGACAGGGGGCGAGGACAGCCCCAGCATTTT. Amino acid sequence: CASRFDRGRGQPQHF.

The rearrangement uses TRBV4-1 and TRBJ1-5; D not certain. Germline CDR1 MGHRA, CDR2 YSYEKL. Between the trimmed V and J ends, which lost 0 bases and 8 bases, there was a span of 23 bases. The CDR3 has 18 residues. The CDR3 loop reads CASSQDLQEARWQEPQHF. The CDR3 DNA is TGCGCCAGCAGCCAAGATTTGCAGGAGGCTCGATGGCAAGAGCCCCAGCATTTT.

V is TRBV7-9 and J is TRBJ2-7; tentative D call: TRBD2 (5 bases). Germline V gene lookup returns CDR1 SEHNR and CDR2 FQNEAQ (reference sequence). V lost 5 bases and J 3 bases, leaving 11 bases between the germline ends. The CDR3 is 13 amino acids. CDR3 loop: CASSTAGNYEQYF. The CDR3 DNA reads as TGTGCCAGCAGCACCGCGGGCAACTACGAGCAGTACTTC.

CDR3 region: CASRTGGRDTQYF. The CDR3 DNA sequence: TGTGCCTCACGGACAGGGGGGAGGGATACGCAGTATTTT. The V gene is TRBV30, the J gene TRBJ2-3, with 10 bases fitting TRBD1. Trimming removed 7 bases from V and 6 bases from J; junction bases left unmatched: 7. CDR3 size: 13 residues. Germline V lookup: CDR1 GTSNPN, CDR2 SVGIG (reference sequence).

The CDR3 here is CASSSPDGTGANTEAFF. The CDR3 bases are TGTGCCAGCAGCTCGCCGGATGGGACAGGGGCGAACACTGAAGCTTTCTTT. This chain joins TRBV11-3 and TRBJ1-1; 10 positions match TRBD1. J gave up 1 base and V 4 bases, and 9 bases lay outside the gene matches. The germline V gene encodes CDR1 SGHNT and CDR2 YENEEA. The CDR3 spans 17 residues.

The CDR3 reads CASSEGRGNDQPQHF. The CDR3 nucleotides read TGTGCCAGCAGTGAAGGCAGGGGTAACGATCAGCCCCAGCATTTT. The V gene is TRBV6-1, the J gene TRBJ1-5; TRBD1 might be the D (6 bases). Between the trimmed V and J ends, which lost 1 base and 5 bases, there was a span of 12 bases. This CDR3 is 15 amino acids long. In germline, CDR1 is MNHNS, CDR2 SASEGT.

The chain is built from TRBV5-4 and TRBJ1-2, with no clear D. The V and J ends lost 5 bases and 4 bases respectively, with 15 bases between them. The CDR3 spans 14 residues. The germline CDR1 and CDR2 sequences are SGHNT and YYREEE (reference sequence). CDR3 nucleotides: TGTGCCAGCAGGTTAGGTGAGGTAGGCTATGGCTACACCTTC. Residues: CASRLGEVGYGYTF.

CDR3 sequence (DNA): TGTGCCAGCAGCCCAGGACAGGGAACGGCCAAAAACATTCAGTACTTC. It specifies CASSPGQGTAKNIQYF. The J gene is TRBJ2-4, the V gene TRBV11-3; TRBD1 aligns across 8 bases. Looked up from germline, CDR1 is SGHNT and CDR2 is YENEEA. The CDR3 contains 16 residues. After removal of 5 bases from V and 1 base from J, the junction contained 7 bases not matched to a gene.

The chain combines TRBV18 with TRBJ1-2; tentative D call: TRBD1 (5 bases). The germline gives CDR1 KGHSH, CDR2 LQKENI. The V and J ends lost 5 bases and 1 base respectively, with 14 bases between them. The CDR3 has 15 residues. The DNA of the CDR3 is TGTGCCAGCTCAGCCGACAGCGACCTTAACTATGGCTACACCTTC. Translated, it gives CASSADSDLNYGYTF.

This chain uses TRBV19 with TRBJ1-1; D perhaps matches TRBD1 (6 bases). V gave up 8 bases and J gave up 10 bases, with 20 bases separating them. Looked up from germline, CDR1 is LNHDA and CDR2 is SQIVND (reference sequence). The CDR3 runs 13 residues. The CDR3 loop is CASLGTWAGTAFF. CDR3 bases: TGTGCCAGTCTAGGGACATGGGCGGGTACAGCTTTCTTT.

The chain combines TRBV28 with TRBJ2-3; possibly TRBD1 for D (6 bases). The CDR3 sequence is 15 residues long. V gave up 6 bases and J gave up 3 bases, with 16 bases separating them. Germline assignment: CDR1 MDHEN and CDR2 SYDVKM. The CDR3 spells CASRQNRDGTDTQYF. In nucleotides, the CDR3 is TGTGCCAGCAGACAAAACAGGGACGGAACAGATACGCAGTATTTT.

The chain links TRBV6-1 to TRBJ2-3; tentatively, D is TRBD2 (5 bases). The V gene's germline CDR1 is MNHNS and CDR2 SASEGT. The length of the CDR3 is 12 residues. Trimming took 1 base from V and 7 from J, leaving 6 bases between them. Written as DNA, the CDR3 is TGTGCCAGCAGTGAAGGACTAAATACGCAGTATTTT. This gives the protein CASSEGLNTQYF.

This clone was picked up a small number of times. The rearrangement joins TRBV7-3 to TRBJ2-2; maybe TRBD1 (6 bases). V shed 5 bases and J shed 1 base, with 14 bases lying between them. This CDR3 contains 16 residues. Per germline, CDR1 SGHTA and CDR2 FQGTGA. The chain's CDR3 is CASSGPRDKNTGELFF. The CDR3 DNA is TGTGCCAGCAGCGGCCCCCGGGACAAGAACACCGGGGAGCTGTTTTTT.

This clone has more than one count but fewer than ten. This chain connects TRBV4-1 to TRBJ2-3; D not certain. The CDR3 is 16 residues long. CDR1 is MGHRA, CDR2 YSYEKL, per germline. V lost 1 base and J lost 4, with 15 bases in between. The CDR3: CASSQVNLVVSDTQYF. The CDR3 region has the DNA TGCGCCAGCAGCCAAGTAAACCTAGTGGTTTCAGATACGCAGTATTTT.

In its sample, this clone was seen once. The gene calls are TRBV2 and TRBJ2-1; 8 nucleotides agree with TRBD2. This CDR3 contains 13 residues. V was pared by 10 bases and J by 5 bases, with 7 bases of the junction left unmatched. From germline, CDR1 is SNHLY and CDR2 FYNNEI. CDR3 in DNA: TGTGCCAACGAGCGGGGGCCAAACAATGAGCAGTTCTTC. Encoded protein: CANERGPNNEQFF.